The present TCR beta chain was sequenced within a study of identical twins. CDR1 is LGHNA and CDR2 is YSLEER in the germline V gene. Between the trimmed V and J ends, which lost 4 bases and 2 bases, there was a span of 9 bases. This CDR3 spans 13 amino acids. MiXCR, applied by TCRdb to the 5' RACE reads, yields one record per CDR3 protein. The repertoire consists of about 690,000 distinct CDR3 sequences, with around 5.7% occurring once and the leading ten covering roughly 2%. This clonotype was seen repeatedly, ten times or more. The sequence derives from a young man in good health. The sequencing input was naive T cells sorted from blood. V and J are TRBV4-3 and TRBJ2-7; D possibly corresponds to TRBD1 (6 bases). The CDR3 DNA sequence: TGCGCCAGCAGCCCGGGACACCCCTACGAGCAGTACTTC. Translating it yields CASSPGHPYEQYF.